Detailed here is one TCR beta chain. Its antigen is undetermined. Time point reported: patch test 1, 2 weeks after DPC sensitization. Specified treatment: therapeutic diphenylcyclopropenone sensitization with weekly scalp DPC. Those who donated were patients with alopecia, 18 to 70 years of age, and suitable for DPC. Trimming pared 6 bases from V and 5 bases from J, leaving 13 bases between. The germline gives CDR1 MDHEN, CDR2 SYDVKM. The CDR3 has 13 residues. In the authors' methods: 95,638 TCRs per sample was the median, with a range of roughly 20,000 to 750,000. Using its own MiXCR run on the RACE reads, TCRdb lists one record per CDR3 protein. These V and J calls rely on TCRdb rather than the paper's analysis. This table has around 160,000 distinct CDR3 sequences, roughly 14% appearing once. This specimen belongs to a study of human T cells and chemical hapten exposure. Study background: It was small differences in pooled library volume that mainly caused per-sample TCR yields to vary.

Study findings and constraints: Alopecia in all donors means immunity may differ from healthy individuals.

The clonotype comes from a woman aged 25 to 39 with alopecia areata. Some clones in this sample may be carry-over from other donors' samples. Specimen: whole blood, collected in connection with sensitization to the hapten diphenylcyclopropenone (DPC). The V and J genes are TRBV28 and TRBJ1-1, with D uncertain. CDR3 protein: CASRPAGVTEAFF. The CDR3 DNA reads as TGTGCCAGCAGACCAGCCGGGGTGACTGAAGCTTTCTTT.